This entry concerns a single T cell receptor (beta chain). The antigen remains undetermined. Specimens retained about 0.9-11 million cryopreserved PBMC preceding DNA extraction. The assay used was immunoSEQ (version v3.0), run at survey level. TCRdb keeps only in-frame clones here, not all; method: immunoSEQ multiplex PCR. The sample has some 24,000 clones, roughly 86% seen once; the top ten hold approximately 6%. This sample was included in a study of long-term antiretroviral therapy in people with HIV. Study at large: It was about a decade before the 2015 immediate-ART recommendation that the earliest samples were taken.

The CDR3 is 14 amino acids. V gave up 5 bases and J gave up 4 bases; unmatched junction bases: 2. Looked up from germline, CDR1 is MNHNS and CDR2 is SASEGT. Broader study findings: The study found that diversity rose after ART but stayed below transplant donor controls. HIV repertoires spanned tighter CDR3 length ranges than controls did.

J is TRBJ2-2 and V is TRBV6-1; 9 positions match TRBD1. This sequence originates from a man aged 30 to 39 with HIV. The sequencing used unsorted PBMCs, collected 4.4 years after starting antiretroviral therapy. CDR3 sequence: CASSWDRATGELFF. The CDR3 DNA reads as TGTGCCAGCAGTTGGGACAGGGCCACCGGGGAGCTGTTTTTT.